The following is a T cell receptor beta chain sequence with its context. Its antigen remains unidentified. In total, approximately 700 healthy bone marrow donors made up the cohort. All cohort members were sampled while nominally healthy, although unrecorded immune exposures were likely present. The donor was CMV seronegative and belonged to the group of around 400 seronegative cohort members. A peripheral blood sample was provided by each donor, and peripheral blood mononuclear cells were used for TCR beta sequencing. The Qiagen DNeasy Blood Extraction Kit was used to extract genomic DNA from the blood cell samples. The record originates from a study of cytomegalovirus exposure and HLA in healthy donors (TCRdb year 2017). About the full investigation: In an earlier analysis of under 750 of the donors, about 270 Gb of sequence data and 95 million to 130 million unique TCR beta sequences from about 179 million T cells were reported. HLA typing included class I and class II loci at four-digit resolution. To decide whether each TCR beta V gene segment behaved as functional or pseudogenic, an earlier analysis of nearly 600 of the donors relied on high-throughput TCR beta sequencing. To predict cytomegalovirus infection status, the study brought together high-throughput TCR immunosequencing, statistical association of individual TCRs with disease status, and machine learning. In a later genetic analysis, genome-wide SNP genotypes for about 65% of the 666 donors were used, and that subset was treated as a discovery cohort. The number of donors typed differed by locus, with roughly 629-640 for A, B, C, DRB1 and DQB1, roughly 520 for DQA1, approximately 570 for DPA1, and around 460 for DPB1. In the later analysis, no new phenotypic data were used to find candidate immune exposures; instead, reliance was placed on TCR beta sequences and their occurrence across donors. The genetic ancestry cluster associated with self-reported Caucasian donors included about four fifths of the 398 genotyped donors. Alongside the repertoire data, information on donor age, sex, ethnicity and CMV serostatus was compiled. A later analysis re-examined previously published TCR beta repertoires from 610 or so donors and added high-resolution HLA genotyping to investigate patterns of TCR occurrence. Every repertoire in the discovery cohort had been generated on one and the same sequencing platform. Across 398 genotyped donors of the cohort, an average of about 200,000 unique TCR beta nucleotide sequences per donor were sequenced, and roughly 20% of those sequences were non-productive. A separate validation cohort of approximately 130 different subjects was used in addition to the roughly 700-subject first cohort. Several DR-DQ haplotypes were handled as single units for association and clustering because linkage in the cohort was strong. Approximately 300 gigabases of sequencing data and approximately 91 million unique TCR sequences made up an early release that covered under 750 HLA-typed donors. The study aimed to test whether cataloging public T cell receptors could reveal signatures of past pathogen exposure. Using immunosequencing, the study profiled T cell repertoires from 550 to 750 subjects and related those repertoires to cytomegalovirus serostatus.

Here is what the overall study found, with its caveats: A later analysis found that TCR association rates varied across HLA loci, with DRB1 alleles showing the most associated TCRs and HLA-C alleles the fewest. Because counts were too low, roughly 16 rarely observed V segments, including chromosome 9 orphons, were excluded from the earlier analysis of 587 of the donors. V-gene and J-gene trimming of TCR beta chains was associated with a missense DCLRE1C variant in a later genetic analysis, and the association was replicated in an independent cohort. In the study, some 180 TCR beta chains were listed as associated with cytomegalovirus. Cytomegalovirus status was reported to be diagnosed by the classifier with high specificity and sensitivity in both the original and validation cohorts. In a later analysis, HLA-associated TCR beta chains were found to be more clonally expanded and to have lower generation probabilities than equally common non-associated chains. A further reported finding was that TCR beta sequences accurately predicted the HLA-A and HLA-B alleles for most subjects in the first cohort. Assigning TCR associations to individual alleles was difficult when HLA alleles, especially DR and DQ, strongly co-occurred. A cluster of highly shared sequence variants was judged likely to represent a technical artifact of the sequencing pipeline. Broadly in line with IMGT annotations, most TCR beta V segments showed up in productive rearrangements about 87% or about 30% of the time in an earlier analysis of around 600 of the donors. According to the authors, the approach could potentially be generalized to other disease states and immunological phenotypes. Specific HLA alleles were associated with 15,000 to 20,000 TCR beta sequences at a false discovery rate of 0.05 in a later analysis. Most CMV-associated TCR beta chains appeared to be HLA-restricted in a later analysis, and the HLA associations seemed to be driven largely by CMV exposure. The 87-base-pair reads could not distinguish some IMGT-functional V segments, including TRBV6-2 and TRBV6-3, so those segments were excluded. Most TCR sequences were seen in very few donors, while some public TCRs were found in many individuals. A later analysis reported that several top co-occurrence clusters appeared linked to parvovirus B19, influenza, CMV and Epstein-Barr virus. CMV serostatus was the only immune exposure information available for the cohort. A few of the identified cytomegalovirus-associated TCR beta chains were confirmed in vitro to be specific for cytomegalovirus antigens. Only TCR beta chains were sequenced in this cohort, and the absence of alpha or paired-chain data limited detectable features. Because some donors lacked HLA typing at each locus, the association tests relied only on the typed subset. The presence/absence analyses assumed that sequencing depth was roughly uniform across donors, and that assumption may not be true. Linkage disequilibrium might explain the correlated functional status among segregating V segments, but an unknown experimental factor could not be excluded. According to a later genetic analysis, donors in an Asian-associated ancestry cluster had fewer N-insertions in productive TCRs than the roughly 700-donor mean.

To prepare the library, the immunoSEQ multiplex PCR assay was applied. For the multiplex PCR, a mixture combining 60 forward primers for TCR Vbeta segments and 13 reverse primers for TCR Jbeta segments was used. The CDR3 region of rearranged TCR beta genes was amplified from genomic DNA with a multiplex PCR assay. The amplified TCR beta libraries were sequenced on the Illumina HiSeq System as 87-base-pair reads. The paper's processing steps were these. Across the 666 repertoires, a later analysis counted 80 million or so unique TCR beta chains, 9.5 million to 12 million of which were shared by at least two donors. To remove PCR and sequencing errors, raw reads were error-corrected and collapsed into unique sequences using a nearest-neighbor algorithm that merged closely related sequences. Alignment of CDR3 sequences to IMGT reference sequences was used to assign V, D and J gene segments. For a sequence to be retained, a match of at least six nucleotides to both a V gene segment and a J gene segment was required. A rearrangement was called productive if the CDR3 had no stop codons and remained in frame with V and J, and every other rearrangement was called non-productive. Following IMGT convention, CDR3 was defined as the stretch from the second conserved V-encoded cysteine up to the conserved J-encoded phenylalanine. The earlier analysis of 500 to 650 of the donors excluded any sequence lacking an unambiguous match to a single V gene segment. An earlier analysis of 500 to 600 of the donors classified V segments as functional when productive rearrangements were above 56.7% and as segregating when the standard deviation between donors was above 5%. A statistical classification framework was built to diagnose cytomegalovirus status from the catalog of TCR beta chain sequences. A later analysis assigned V and J genes by comparing TCR nucleotide sequences with IMGT/GENE-DB human TR gene sequences. A later analysis assigned CDR3 sequences and most-parsimonious VDJ recombination scenarios with the TCRdist pipeline. In a later analysis, each TCR beta chain was defined by its CDR3 amino acid sequence together with its V-gene family, and reads without a unique V-gene family were excluded. In a later analysis, 550 to 650 highly shared, low-generation-probability nucleotide sequences were removed to address suspected cross-contamination and a sequencing artifact. For each public chain, a later analysis derived a clonal expansion index from normalized ranks of inferred template counts within each repertoire. In a later analysis, generation probabilities were computed using a VDJ recombination model fitted to out-of-frame rearrangements, and the results were checked against IGoR. Hypergeometric tests were used in a later analysis to score TCR-TCR, TCR-HLA and TCR-CMV co-occurrence, with a repertoire-size bias correction applied to the TCR pairs. In a later analysis, false discovery rates were estimated by permuting HLA or CMV assignments 20 times. In a later analysis, co-occurring TCRs were grouped with DBSCAN, and TCRdist sequence similarity was added when clustering was performed within HLA-allele-positive subsets. Co-occurrence clustering excluded repertoires with fewer than 30,000 or more than 120,000 public chains, plus five with anomalous nucleotide sharing. In TCRdb, the immuneACCESS table is reduced to in-frame sequences with V and J assigned. These tables do not hold every clone; where another copy was compared, an unresolved V gene accounts for under half, and the others remain unexplained. Clonal size and the V and J genes are those of that table, whereas D and trimming came from the DNA. The table held for this sample gives approximately 100,000 clones. About 3% of the sample lies in the top ten.

CDR1 and CDR2 are read off the germline V gene as MGHDK and SYGVNS. The CDR3 contains 15 residues, cysteine and phenylalanine counted. Kept here is only the CDR3 DNA, which spans 45 bases and is read in frame from base 1. Germline trimming amounts to 2 bases on V and 3 bases on J, with 4 as the count of junction bases outside the gene matches. Recombination joined TRBV25-1 with TRBJ2-7, with TRBD2 identical over 10 junction bases. The clonotype was recovered from a man aged 35 to 55 in good health and CMV-seronegative. Source material: PBMCs. The CDR3: CASSEIASGSYEQYF. At the DNA level, the sequence is TGTGCCAGCAGTGAAATAGCTAGCGGGAGCTACGAGCAGTACTTC.